The 26 T cell receptor beta chains below all came from one sample that was sequenced in a study of early T cells in non-severe SARS-CoV-2 infection. TCRdb recomputed calls from the 5' RACE reads with MiXCR, one row per CDR3 protein. The sample has some 91,000 distinct CDR3 sequences, about 13% seen once. Sequenced material: whole blood. The receptors stem from an adult who was a healthcare worker with PCR-confirmed SARS-CoV-2 infection or an uninfected control (not recorded which).

This clonotype has a count of ten or more. The chain joins TRBV6-2 or TRBV6-3 to TRBJ2-3; TRBD1 might be the D (6 bases). Per germline, CDR1 MNHEY and CDR2 SVGEGT. The CDR3 totals 14 residues. Deletions cut 5 bases from V and 8 bases from J, with 17 bases between. CDR3 in amino acids: CASSLQGSEATQYF. Here the CDR3 DNA reads TGTGCCAGCAGTCTACAGGGCTCAGAAGCTACGCAGTATTTT.

This clonotype was recorded at least ten times. The genes are TRBV7-9 and TRBJ2-1; D perhaps matches TRBD1 (6 bases). Germline V gene data show CDR1 as SEHNR and CDR2 as FQNEAQ (reference sequence). This CDR3 region has 15 residues. Trimming took off 3 bases at V and 4 bases at J, with 13 bases between the two ends. CDR3 loop: CASSFLAGEYNEQFF. Written as DNA, the CDR3 is TGTGCCAGCAGCTTTTTGGCAGGGGAGTACAATGAGCAGTTCTTC.

Only a few counts were recorded for this clonotype. This rearrangement joins TRBV11-2 to TRBJ2-7; TRBD1 is a possible D gene (6 bases). With 5 bases removed from V and 3 bases from J, the gap between germline ends came to 11 bases. There are 13 residues in the CDR3. The germline CDR1 and CDR2 sequences are SGHAT and FQNNGV. The CDR3 DNA follows: TGTGCCAGCAGCCGTGGACAGCGCTACGAGCAGTACTTC. The encoded protein is CASSRGQRYEQYF.

J is TRBJ2-3 and V is TRBV20-1, with 7 bases lining up with TRBD2. The ends lost 6 bases at V and 2 bases at J; junction bases unmatched: 11. Germline V gene sequence: CDR1 DFQATT, CDR2 SNEGSKA (reference sequence). CDR3 size: 15 residues. The CDR3: CSALNAGETTDTQYF. The CDR3 DNA reads as TGCAGTGCCCTTAACGCGGGGGAAACCACAGATACGCAGTATTTT.

The chain links TRBV20-1 to TRBJ2-4, with D unclear. This CDR3 is built from 13 residues. V was clipped by 8 bases and J by 0 bases, with 11 bases between them. The germline CDR1 and CDR2 sequences are DFQATT and SNEGSKA (reference sequence). DNA for the CDR3: TGCAGTCCTCGAGACGTAGCCAAAAACATTCAGTACTTC. This translates into CSPRDVAKNIQYF.

This clonotype was seen repeatedly, ten times or more. The chain employs TRBV11-2 and TRBJ2-2, with D maybe TRBD1 (5 bases). Germline lookup yields CDR1 SGHAT and CDR2 FQNNGV. This CDR3 has 15 residues. V shed 3 bases and J shed 1 base, with 9 bases lying between them. The CDR3 protein is CASSFSQGNTGELFF. CDR3 nucleotide sequence: TGTGCCAGCAGCTTTAGCCAGGGGAACACCGGGGAGCTGTTTTTT.

This clonotype was counted many times. The gene calls are TRBV4-2 and TRBJ1-4; TRBD1 might be the D (6 bases). Trimming left V 3 bases short and J 5 bases short, with 10 bases between. CDR3 size: 14 residues. CDR1 LGHNA and CDR2 YNFKEQ come from the germline V gene. The CDR3 DNA sequence: TGTGCCAGCAGCCAGACAGGCGAAAATGAAAAACTGTTTTTT. Translation: CASSQTGENEKLFF.

The table lists this clonotype with many counts. This chain's CDR3 is CASGLTGTGRVQTQYF. CDR3 coding DNA: TGTGCTAGTGGTTTGACCGGGACAGGTCGTGTGCAGACCCAGTACTTC. This rearrangement joins TRBV12-5 to TRBJ2-5; 8 positions match TRBD1. Germline-derived CDR1 and CDR2 are LGHNT and FRNRAP. The junction had 11 bases not matched to a gene; V was cut back by 2 bases and J by 6 bases. CDR3 length: 16 residues.

The chain carries TRBV6-4 and TRBJ1-2; 10 positions agree with TRBD1. This CDR3 has 14 amino acids. The V and J ends lost 6 bases and 4 bases, in that order; junction bases with no gene match: 5. In germline, CDR1 is MRHNA, CDR2 SNTAGT. CDR3 bases: TGTGCCAGCAGCCCGACAGGGGGCACCTATGGCTACACCTTC. This gives the protein CASSPTGGTYGYTF.

This clonotype was seen at least ten times. This rearrangement joins TRBV11-2 to TRBJ2-7; D not resolved. This CDR3 has 13 amino acids. V dropped 5 bases and J dropped 9 bases, with 17 bases sitting between them. The V gene's germline CDR1 is SGHAT and CDR2 FQNNGV. The DNA for the CDR3 is TGTGCCAGCAGCCCGCCCCGAAGCCCCCGGCAGTACTTC. It encodes CASSPPRSPRQYF.

This clonotype has a count of ten or more. V is TRBV29-1 and J is TRBJ1-5; D remains unclear. The V end lost 0 bases, the J end lost 7 bases, and 10 bases lay between the germline ends. CDR1 is SQVTM, CDR2 ANQGSEA, per germline. This CDR3 contains 13 residues. The CDR3 DNA is TGCAGCGTTGAAGATCCACCGTCCCAGCCCCAGCATTTT. Protein: CSVEDPPSQPQHF.

The gene calls are TRBV10-2 and TRBJ2-7; 9 bases line up with TRBD1. This CDR3 has 16 residues. The V gene's germline CDR1 is WSHSY and CDR2 SAAADI. V lost 8 bases to trimming and J lost 2 bases; unmatched junction nucleotides: 13. The CDR3 sequence is CASCRDRESNPYEQYF. In DNA form, the CDR3 reads TGCGCCAGCTGCCGGGACAGGGAAAGTAATCCCTACGAGCAGTACTTC.

This clonotype turned up a few times. The chain has TRBV5-1 and TRBJ2-1; 7 bases fit TRBD1. The CDR3 extends over 16 amino acids. Germline loops: CDR1 SGHRS, CDR2 YFSETQ. With V trimmed by 5 bases and J by 4 bases, 12 bases remained unmatched. Here the CDR3 DNA reads TGCGCCAGCAGTATCTCCCTCACAGGGGTATACAATGAGCAGTTCTTC. It is translated as CASSISLTGVYNEQFF.

This clonotype appeared many times. The chain uses TRBV3-1 and TRBJ2-7, with 10 bases aligning to TRBD1. Germline V gene lookup returns CDR1 LGHDT and CDR2 YNNKEL (reference sequence). Trimming removed 4 bases from V and 12 bases from J; junction bases left unmatched: 12. The CDR3 totals 14 residues. CDR3 sequence reads: CASSREGQGRPLYF. In DNA form, the CDR3 reads TGTGCCAGCAGCCGGGAGGGACAGGGGCGACCTTTGTACTTC.

The rearrangement joins TRBV11-2 to TRBJ1-1, with D perhaps TRBD1 (5 bases). The CDR3 consists of 15 residues. Trimming stripped 4 bases from V and 1 base from J, with 13 bases between. From germline, CDR1 is SGHAT and CDR2 FQNNGV. CDR3 sequence: CASSWTGHSNTEAFF. CDR3 DNA sequence: TGTGCCAGCAGCTGGACTGGACATTCGAACACTGAAGCTTTCTTT.

Ten or more counts support this clonotype. This chain connects TRBV4-3 to TRBJ2-7; D is undetermined. The CDR3 spans 14 residues. Trimming removed 0 bases from V and 4 bases from J, with 10 bases in between. Germline V gene data show CDR1 as LGHNA and CDR2 as YSLEER. The CDR3 reads CASSQDVVRYEQYF. As DNA, the CDR3 is TGCGCCAGCAGCCAAGATGTAGTCCGATACGAGCAGTACTTC.

This clonotype came up a few times. This chain uses TRBV29-1 with TRBJ1-2; the D is unclear. Germline V gene lookup returns CDR1 SQVTM and CDR2 ANQGSEA. This CDR3 comprises 11 residues. V lost 6 bases to trimming and J lost 4 bases, with 9 bases between them. The CDR3 sequence is CSVDGGYGYTF. CDR3 DNA sequence: TGCAGCGTCGACGGAGGCTATGGCTACACCTTC.

The chain joins TRBV4-3 to TRBJ2-1; D gene unclear. Trimming took off 3 bases at V and 3 bases at J, with 18 bases between the two ends. Germline assignment: CDR1 LGHNA and CDR2 YSLEER. CDR3 length equals 17 residues. CDR3 bases: TGCGCCAGCAGCCAGAACCGAGCCGTCGGGTTCTACAATGAGCAGTTCTTC. This sequence encodes CASSQNRAVGFYNEQFF.

This chain joins TRBV20-1 and TRBJ1-2, with D possibly TRBD1 on 5 matching bases. Germline V gives CDR1 DFQATT, CDR2 SNEGSKA (reference sequence). V was cut by 0 bases and J by 4 bases, with 9 bases left in between. The CDR3 is 13 amino acids. The chain's CDR3 is CSARDGAAYGYTF. CDR3 DNA sequence: TGCAGTGCTAGAGATGGGGCAGCCTATGGCTACACCTTC.

There are a few counts of this clonotype. Its ends do not fully match the called genes, so a read error is possible. This CDR3 reads CASSPGTAFFIF. DNA for the CDR3: TGTGCCAGCAGCCCCGGGACCGCGTTTTTTATCTTT. The chain combines TRBV2 with TRBJ1-1; the D gene is possibly TRBD1 (5 bases). The CDR3 is made up of 12 amino acids. CDR1 SNHLY and CDR2 FYNNEI come from the germline V gene.

The V call is TRBV12-3 or TRBV12-4, the J call TRBJ2-7, with D hard to call. The CDR3 is 13 amino acids. With 3 bases removed from V and 3 bases from J, the gap between germline ends came to 9 bases. This CDR3 is CASSLNGYYEQYF. The CDR3 bases are TGTGCCAGCAGTTTGAACGGGTACTACGAGCAGTACTTC.

The chain employs TRBV11-2 and TRBJ2-4; the D gene is possibly TRBD1 (6 bases). The CDR3 sequence is 16 residues long. CDR1 is SGHAT and CDR2 is FQNNGV in the germline V gene. The V end was cut by 4 bases, the J end by 4 bases, with 17 bases between. The CDR3 loop is CASSSRPGQGKNIQYF. The CDR3 DNA is TGTGCCAGCAGCTCCAGACCTGGGCAGGGGAAAAACATTCAGTACTTC.

V usage is TRBV29-1 and J usage is TRBJ2-2; 8 bases map to TRBD1. Trimming cost V 6 bases and J 4 bases; bases outside gene matches: 1. CDR1 and CDR2 (germline): SQVTM, ANQGSEA. The CDR3 covers 12 residues. The CDR3 DNA reads TGCAGCGTGGGACAGGCCACCGGGGAGCTGTTTTTT. Its protein product is CSVGQATGELFF.

This clonotype was detected ten times or more. The chain links TRBV6-5 to TRBJ2-4; D may be TRBD1 or TRBD2 (5 bases each). Germline lookup yields CDR1 MNHEY and CDR2 SVGAGI. The CDR3 loop spans 13 amino acids. V lost 4 bases to trimming and J lost 8 bases, with 12 bases between them. The CDR3, as DNA: TGTGCCAGCAGTTCCAGACAGAGGGACATTCAGTACTTC. This codes for CASSSRQRDIQYF.

Worth noting for this clonotype: This may come from a read error, since a much larger clone is one base off. The V call is TRBV3-1, the J call TRBJ1-2; tentative D call: TRBD1 (6 bases). Germline CDR1 LGHDT, CDR2 YNNKEL (reference sequence). The CDR3 contains 14 residues. The DNA of the CDR3 is TGTGCCAGCAGCCAAGATCAAACCCTCGGGGGCTACGCCTTC. Its translation: CASSQDQTLGGYAF.

The chain joins TRBV7-9 to TRBJ2-1; 12 positions agree with TRBD2. The germline gives CDR1 SEHNR, CDR2 FQNEAQ (reference sequence). The trim removed 2 bases at V and 6 bases at J, leaving 11 bases unmatched. The CDR3 has 18 residues. Here the CDR3 reads CASSLPFRLAGGRNEQFF. The CDR3 DNA sequence: TGTGCCAGCAGCTTACCGTTTCGGCTAGCGGGGGGGCGCAATGAGCAGTTCTTC. Based on the CDR3 plus reference TRBV7-9 and TRBJ2-1, the full variable domain is DTGVSQNPRHKITKRGQNVTFRCDPISEHNRLYWYRQTLGQGPEFLTYFQNEAQLEKSRLLSDRFSAERPKGSFSTLEIQRTEQGDSAMYLCASSLPFRLAGGRNEQFFGPGTRLTVL.